This entry lists 29 T cell receptor beta chains sequenced from one sample in a study of blood T cell repertoires in COVID-19. Repertoires were generated with immunoSEQ multiplex PCR, while TCRdb's copy carries only in-frame clones and drops some. The sample carries fewer than 250,000 clones, about 82% recorded once. Sample: peripheral blood. The receptors originated from an older woman with active or convalescent COVID-19.

This sequence joins TRBV10-3 and TRBJ2-2, with D tentatively TRBD1 (6 bases). Trimming took off 0 bases at V and 6 bases at J, with 17 bases between the two ends. The germline V gene has CDR1 ENHRY and CDR2 SYGVKD. CDR3 length: 17 amino acids. The CDR3 coding sequence is TGTGCCATCAGTGAGTCTTCTACAGGGTTTTCTGCCGGGGAGCTGTTTTTT. As protein: CAISESSTGFSAGELFF.

This chain links TRBV10-3 with TRBJ2-3, with 8 positions matching TRBD2. This CDR3 spans 13 amino acids. J lost 8 bases, V lost 6 bases, and 7 bases had no gene match. Germline V CDR1 and CDR2: ENHRY, SYGVKD. CDR3 sequence: CAIRDRLALTQYF. Written as DNA, the CDR3 is TGTGCCATCAGAGATAGACTAGCGCTTACGCAGTATTTT.

The gene calls are TRBV10-3 and TRBJ1-3; 7 bases map to TRBD1. Trimming cost V 0 bases and J 0 bases; bases outside gene matches: 8. CDR3 length: 18 amino acids. Germline V gene sequence: CDR1 ENHRY, CDR2 SYGVKD. The CDR3 region has the DNA TGTGCCATCAGTGAGTCTGGCAGGGGGTCCAACTCTGGAAACACCATATATTTT. Translating gives CAISESGRGSNSGNTIYF.

V gene TRBV9 combines with J gene TRBJ2-5, with TRBD2 matching 8 bases. Unmatched junction bases numbered 11, after V lost 0 bases and J lost 4 bases. The CDR3 contains 17 residues. Germline assignment: CDR1 SGDLS and CDR2 YYNGEE. CDR3 DNA: TGTGCCAGCAGCGTAGCGGATCGGGGGGGGCTGTTAGAGACCCAGTACTTC. It codes for CASSVADRGGLLETQYF.

The rearrangement links TRBV11-3 to TRBJ2-7; perhaps TRBD2 as D (6 bases). The V gene lost 0 bases and the J gene lost 5 bases, with 20 bases spanning the gap. The CDR3 has 17 amino acids. Per the germline V gene, CDR1 is SGHNT and CDR2 is YENEEA. Here the CDR3 reads CASSLDPRQTRLDEQYF. CDR3 in DNA: TGTGCCAGCAGCTTAGATCCTAGGCAGACTAGACTCGACGAGCAGTACTTC.

The chain couples TRBV19 to TRBJ2-7; 8 bases map to TRBD2. V gave up 2 bases and J gave up 6 bases; unmatched junction bases: 6. CDR1 and CDR2 from the germline V gene are LNHDA and SQIVND (reference sequence). The CDR3 consists of 14 residues. The CDR3 DNA follows: TGTGCCAGTAGTATATCCGAGACTAGCGTCGAGCAGTACTTC. It codes for CASSISETSVEQYF. Full variable domain (rest looked up from reference TRBV19 and TRBJ2-7): DGGITQSPKYLFRKEGQNVTLSCEQNLNHDAMYWYRQDPGQGLRLIYYSQIVNDFQKGDIAEGYSVSREKKESFPLTVTSAQKNPTAFYLCASSISETSVEQYFGPGTRLTVT.

The gene calls are TRBV7-2 and TRBJ1-6; no clear D. Trimming took off 5 bases at V and 11 bases at J, with 13 bases between the two ends. From germline, CDR1 is SGHTA and CDR2 FQGNSA. CDR3 length: 13 residues. CDR3 DNA: TGTGCCAGCAGCCAGGCAGTATCGACACCCCTCCACTTT. This codes for CASSQAVSTPLHF.

On this clone itself: One end of the junction is discordant with germline, which a read error may explain. CDR3 coding DNA: TGTGCTAGCAGCTCCGGGACAGGGGAGTACAATGAGCAGTTCTTC. The encoded protein is CASSSGTGEYNEQFF. The chain carries TRBV7-7 and TRBJ2-1; 10 bases are a match to TRBD1. CDR3 size: 15 residues. From germline, CDR1 is SSHAT and CDR2 FNYEAQ (reference sequence). Variable domain in full (rest from reference TRBV7-7 and TRBJ2-1): GAGVSQSPRYKVTKRGQDVTLRCDPISSHATLYWYQQALGQGPEFLTYFNYEAQPDKSGLPSDRFSAERPEGSISTLTIQRTEQRDSAMYRCASSSGTGEYNEQFFGPGTRLTVL.

The J gene is TRBJ2-1, the V gene TRBV28, with D perhaps TRBD2 (7 bases). Germline V gene data show CDR1 as MDHEN and CDR2 as SYDVKM. The CDR3 sequence is 15 residues long. Trimming shortened V by 3 bases and J by 8 bases, and 17 bases separated the two germline ends. CDR3 sequence: CASSFGGGLMDEQFF. The DNA for the CDR3 is TGTGCCAGCAGTTTTGGCGGGGGCCTTATGGATGAGCAGTTCTTC. The full variable domain, with the rest looked up from reference TRBV28 and TRBJ2-1, is DVKVTQSSRYLVKRTGEKVFLECVQDMDHENMFWYRQDPGLGLRLIYFSYDVKMKEKGDIPEGYSVSREKKERFSLILESASTNQTSMYLCASSFGGGLMDEQFFGPGTRLTVL.

This chain joins TRBV27 and TRBJ2-7; TRBD1 aligns across 8 bases. Unmatched junction bases numbered 10, after V lost 6 bases and J lost 3 bases. This CDR3 is built from 15 residues. Germline CDR1 reads MNHEY; CDR2 reads SMNVEV (reference sequence). The CDR3 DNA follows: TGTGCCAGCAGCCCACGACAGGGGTTCGTCTACGAGCAGTACTTC. It encodes CASSPRQGFVYEQYF.

The CDR3 protein is CASSQSARTGTYEQYF. DNA for the CDR3: TGTGCCAGCAGCCAGTCCGCCCGGACTGGGACCTACGAGCAGTACTTC. The chain has TRBV16 and TRBJ2-7; tentatively, D is TRBD2 (5 bases). Germline V gene lookup returns CDR1 KGHSY and CDR2 FQNENV. Trimming took off 3 bases at V and 2 bases at J, with 17 bases between the two ends. This CDR3 is 16 amino acids long.

The chain is built from TRBV3-1 (or the pseudogene TRBV3-2) and TRBJ2-5; the D gene is possibly TRBD1 (5 bases). V lost 7 bases and J lost 4, with 10 bases in between. CDR1 LGHDT and CDR2 YNNKEL come from the germline V gene (reference sequence). CDR3 length: 12 residues. DNA of the CDR3: TGTGCCAGCACCACAAGGGGAGAGACCCAGTACTTC. It is translated as CASTTRGETQYF.

The rearrangement joins TRBV3-1 (or the pseudogene TRBV3-2) to TRBJ2-1; weak D call: TRBD2 (6 bases). The CDR3 has 16 residues. Germline V CDR1 and CDR2: LGHDT, YNNKEL (reference sequence). Trimming took 3 bases from V and 3 from J, leaving 15 bases between them. This CDR3 is CASSQRGGGDYNEQFF. CDR3 bases: TGTGCCAGCAGCCAGAGGGGTGGCGGGGACTACAATGAGCAGTTCTTC.

The chain carries TRBV6-1 and TRBJ1-2, with D uncertain. Looked up from germline, CDR1 is MNHNS and CDR2 is SASEGT. The CDR3 totals 13 residues. The germline V and J ends were trimmed by 0 bases and 6 bases, with 8 bases remaining between them. CDR3 loop: CASSEAQTNGYTF. CDR3 nucleotide sequence: TGTGCCAGCAGTGAAGCGCAGACAAATGGCTACACCTTC.

The rearrangement links TRBV28 to TRBJ1-1; D is possibly TRBD1 (6 bases). Germline CDR1 and CDR2: MDHEN and SYDVKM. The CDR3 contains 13 residues. The V end lost 6 bases, the J end lost 3 bases, and 11 bases lay between the germline ends. CDR3: CASRRRGYTEAFF. The CDR3 coding sequence is TGTGCCAGCAGGCGCAGGGGCTACACTGAAGCTTTCTTT.

The rearrangement links TRBV11-3 to TRBJ1-2, with 12 nucleotides matching TRBD1. The CDR3 loop spans 16 amino acids. The J segment lost 1 base and the V segment lost 5 bases, leaving 5 bases of the junction unmatched. Germline V lookup: CDR1 SGHNT, CDR2 YENEEA. CDR3 residues: CASSRDRGQFNYGYTF. The CDR3 nucleotides are TGTGCCAGCAGCCGGGACAGGGGGCAATTTAACTATGGCTACACCTTC.

The chain combines TRBV3-1 (or the pseudogene TRBV3-2) with TRBJ1-4, with TRBD1 matching 8 bases. The germline V gene encodes CDR1 LGHDT and CDR2 YNNKEL (reference sequence). This CDR3 has 15 amino acids. The J segment lost 8 bases and the V segment lost 0 bases, leaving 5 bases of the junction unmatched. The CDR3 sequence is CASSQENRGFEKLFF. The CDR3, as DNA: TGTGCCAGCAGCCAAGAAAACAGGGGGTTCGAAAAACTGTTTTTT.

The J gene is TRBJ2-1, the V gene TRBV3-1 (or the pseudogene TRBV3-2), with 12 bases lining up with TRBD2. J lost 7 bases, V lost 0 bases, and 4 bases had no gene match. CDR1 is LGHDT, CDR2 YNNKEL, per germline (reference sequence). CDR3 length: 16 amino acids. The CDR3 bases are TGTGCCAGCAGCCAAGATGGACTAGCGGGGTTGAATGAGCAGTTCTTC. It yields the protein CASSQDGLAGLNEQFF.

The V and J genes are TRBV3-1 (or the pseudogene TRBV3-2) and TRBJ2-1; the D gene is possibly TRBD1 (5 bases). The V gene's germline CDR1 is LGHDT and CDR2 YNNKEL (reference sequence). This CDR3 has 14 residues. V was trimmed by 5 bases and J by 5 bases, leaving 13 bases between them. CDR3 bases: TGTGCCAGCAGCATGGGGCTCACCAACAATGAGCAGTTCTTC. It encodes CASSMGLTNNEQFF.

This chain connects TRBV15 to TRBJ2-7; TRBD1 aligns across 9 bases. Germline assignment: CDR1 LNHNV and CDR2 YYDKDF (reference sequence). This CDR3 has 14 residues. The V segment lost 3 bases and the J segment 2 bases; nucleotides outside the gene matches: 2. CDR3 DNA sequence: TGTGCCACCAGCAGGGACAGGGGTCCCTACGAGCAGTACGTC. The encoded protein is CATSRDRGPYEQYV.

In its sample, this clone was seen a few times. V and J are TRBV19 and TRBJ2-3; 11 nucleotides line up with TRBD1. The J segment lost 1 base and the V segment lost 4 bases, leaving 10 bases of the junction unmatched. CDR3 size: 18 residues. The germline gives CDR1 LNHDA, CDR2 SQIVND (reference sequence). The chain's CDR3 is CASSTGTGGSLGTDTQYF. CDR3 DNA: TGTGCCAGTAGTACCGGGACAGGGGGGTCTTTGGGCACAGATACGCAGTATTTT. The complete variable domain, with remaining parts taken from reference TRBV19 and TRBJ2-3, reads DGGITQSPKYLFRKEGQNVTLSCEQNLNHDAMYWYRQDPGQGLRLIYYSQIVNDFQKGDIAEGYSVSREKKESFPLTVTSAQKNPTAFYLCASSTGTGGSLGTDTQYFGPGTRLTVL.

This clone showed up just once. This rearrangement joins TRBV5-1 to TRBJ2-3; the match to TRBD2 covers 8 bases. CDR1 is SGHRS, CDR2 YFSETQ, per germline. J was trimmed by 2 bases and V by 4 bases; bases with no gene match: 18. This CDR3 has 19 residues. The CDR3 DNA reads as TGCGCCAGCAGCGCCTCCCTAGCGGGCGCCCTGCGATCCACAGATACGCAGTATTTT. Its translation is CASSASLAGALRSTDTQYF.

A note on this clone: Distinct nucleotide sequences in the sample also encode this CDR3. The CDR3 DNA sequence: TGTGCCAGTAGTATTGAGAATCAGCCCCAGCATTTT. Protein sequence: CASSIENQPQHF. The chain has TRBV19 and TRBJ1-5; D remains unclear. This CDR3 has 12 amino acids. V gave up 3 bases and J gave up 4 bases, with 4 bases separating them. Germline assignment: CDR1 LNHDA and CDR2 SQIVND (reference sequence).

The genes are TRBV2 and TRBJ2-7, with 7 bases aligning to TRBD1. Germline trimming cut 5 bases from V and 3 bases from J; bases unmatched to any gene: 10. The CDR3 length is 15 residues. Germline assignment: CDR1 SNHLY and CDR2 FYNNEI. The CDR3: CASSHRGSPLYEQYF. As DNA, the CDR3 is TGTGCCAGCAGTCACAGGGGCTCTCCACTCTACGAGCAGTACTTC.

The chain couples TRBV13 to TRBJ1-1; D might be TRBD1 (5 bases). From germline, CDR1 is PRHDT and CDR2 FYEKMQ (reference sequence). The CDR3 runs 15 residues. The ends were cut back, 4 bases at V and 0 bases at J, with 12 bases in the middle. CDR3 loop: CASSSLTVMNTEAFF. The CDR3 nucleotides are TGTGCCAGCAGCTCCCTGACAGTCATGAACACTGAAGCTTTCTTT.

The rearrangement joins TRBV15 to TRBJ1-2, with D possibly TRBD1 on 6 matching bases. The CDR3 has 16 amino acids. The V gene lost 0 bases and the J gene lost 4 bases, with 15 bases spanning the gap. Germline V CDR1 and CDR2: LNHNV, YYDKDF (reference sequence). The CDR3 DNA reads as TGTGCCACCAGCAGAGATTGGGGGCAGGGGAGCTATGGCTACACCTTC. Residues: CATSRDWGQGSYGYTF.

CDR3 region: CASTSTGRPYNEQFF. CDR3 nucleotides: TGTGCCAGCACCTCGACCGGGAGACCCTACAATGAGCAGTTCTTC. The chain carries TRBV27 and TRBJ2-1, with D perhaps TRBD2 (6 bases). The V end was cut by 7 bases, the J end by 2 bases, with 15 bases between. The germline V gene encodes CDR1 MNHEY and CDR2 SMNVEV (reference sequence). This CDR3 comprises 15 residues.

V usage is TRBV29-1 and J usage is TRBJ2-1, with 9 bases aligning to TRBD1. With 6 bases clipped from V and 7 bases from J, the junction kept 10 bases outside the gene matches. There are 14 residues in the CDR3. CDR1 is SQVTM and CDR2 is ANQGSEA in the germline V gene. The CDR3 DNA reads TGCAGCGTCCTGCCGACAGGGGGAGGGAATGAGCAGTTCTTC. It specifies CSVLPTGGGNEQFF.

The gene calls are TRBV6-5 and TRBJ2-1; TRBD2 aligns across 7 bases. V shed 2 bases and J 13 bases; nucleotides not matched to a gene: 5. Germline V gives CDR1 MNHEY, CDR2 SVGAGI. The CDR3 covers 12 residues. The chain's CDR3 is CASSYGAGVQFF. CDR3 coding DNA: TGTGCCAGCAGTTACGGGGCGGGAGTACAGTTCTTC.